A selection of T cell receptor beta chains follows, all from one sample in a study of neurological immune-mediated disorders. One entry per CDR3 protein, called by TCRdb with MiXCR from the 5' RACE reads. The sample lists 50,000 or so distinct CDR3 sequences; about 25% were seen once. The specimen sequenced was PBMCs. Receptors originate from a woman in her seventies in good health. The CDR3 runs from the conserved cysteine through the conserved F or W. Each record gives: J gene, V gene, clone size, CDR3 protein. Only some rows state a clone size, as once, few, many or a class for expanded clones.

TRBJ2-7,TRBV12-3/TRBV12-4,many,CAGGGEINYEQYF
TRBJ1-4,TRBV18,-,CASSLPGPRNEKLFF
TRBJ2-1,TRBV12-3/TRBV12-4,many,CASSLAAGAIYNEQFF
TRBJ2-2,TRBV12-3/TRBV12-4,many,CASTLGEREVSTGELFF
TRBJ1-1,TRBV25-1,-,CSSDGGAEAFF
TRBJ1-2,TRBV2,many,CASSEGWGPVYGYTF
TRBJ2-1,TRBV28,many,CASIAGHVGNEQFF
TRBJ1-2,TRBV9,many,CASSAVHPTGSGYGYTF
TRBJ2-1,TRBV7-3,-,CASSFEGSRDEQFF
TRBJ2-5,TRBV5-6,-,CASSLVGIQGLETQYF
TRBJ2-1,TRBV20-1,many,CSALRVYNEQFF
TRBJ1-5,TRBV7-6,few,CASSLEWCVTGDSLSNQPQHF
TRBJ1-1,TRBV7-2,many,CASSTDRVTEAFF
TRBJ2-2,TRBV9,-,CASSVIGAANTGELFF
TRBJ2-3,TRBV4-2,many,CASSQSGAADTQYF
TRBJ2-7,TRBV19,few,CASSTTATGHEQYF
TRBJ2-5,TRBV27,-,CASSLSRGLGQENQYF
TRBJ2-7,TRBV5-1,-,CASSGQGYGQYF
TRBJ2-5,TRBV7-6,many,CASSFRGPQETQYF
TRBJ2-2,TRBV7-8,many,CASSSPTGRPPFTGELFF
TRBJ2-1,TRBV12-3/TRBV12-4,many,CASSLGWGQSSYNEQFF
TRBJ2-7,TRBV9,many,CASSVSGTGAYEQYF
TRBJ2-1,TRBV6-5,many,CASSYQGTAYPRFF
TRBJ1-6,TRBV3-1,-,CASSQVVGDNSPLHF
TRBJ2-5,TRBV15,many,CATSRVSQGARETQYF
TRBJ1-1,TRBV3-1,many,CASSLSGGAEAFF
TRBJ1-2,TRBV6-5,many,CASSYWGQGSDGYTF
TRBJ2-3,TRBV7-9,many,CASSTAPRGPHTDTQYF
TRBJ2-1,TRBV10-3,many,CAISETTGIGEQFF
TRBJ1-3,TRBV2,-,CASSEWTGGRNTIYF
TRBJ2-7,TRBV5-1,-,CASSLLDRGREHEQYF
TRBJ2-3,TRBV20-1,many,CSARLLLAGSTDTQYF
TRBJ1-3,TRBV5-1,many,CASSLGPQVGGNTIYF
TRBJ2-7,TRBV5-1,many,CASSGPGTSGNQYF
TRBJ2-3,TRBV6-5,many,CASSRDRGLSTDTQYF